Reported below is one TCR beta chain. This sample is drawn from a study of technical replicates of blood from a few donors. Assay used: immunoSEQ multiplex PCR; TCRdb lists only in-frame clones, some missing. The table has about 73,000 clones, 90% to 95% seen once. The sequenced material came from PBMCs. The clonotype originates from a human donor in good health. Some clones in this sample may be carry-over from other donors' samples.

Written as DNA, the CDR3 is TGTGCCAGTACCCCGACAGGGGGCGGTACTGAAGCTTTCTTT. Amino acid sequence: CASTPTGGGTEAFF. The chain joins TRBV19 to TRBJ1-1, with 10 bases matching TRBD1. Germline V gene lookup returns CDR1 LNHDA and CDR2 SQIVND (reference sequence). The CDR3 covers 14 residues. V was clipped by 7 bases and J by 5 bases; unmatched bases: 7.